This entry is about one T cell receptor (beta chain). The sample comes from a study of blood T cell repertoires in COVID-19. Only in-frame clones appear in the TCRdb table, and some are missing; sequencing was by immunoSEQ multiplex PCR. The sample shows roughly 130,000 clones, about 79% of them seen only once. The CDR3 extends over 15 amino acids. CDR1 SNHLY and CDR2 FYNNEI come from the germline V gene. Trimming shortened V by 5 bases and J by 3 bases, and 13 bases separated the two germline ends. The genes are TRBV2 and TRBJ1-4; a weak D match, TRBD1 (6 bases). The sequenced sample consisted of PBMCs or T cells enriched from blood (not recorded which). The sequence was collected from a man aged 45 to 65 who had recovered from COVID-19. CDR3 region: CASSPQTGSNEKLFF. Here the CDR3 DNA reads TGTGCCAGCAGTCCTCAGACAGGCTCTAATGAAAAACTGTTTTTT.